The sequence of this T cell receptor beta chain was determined in a study of tumor and adjacent non-tumor tissue in lung cancer. Three rounds of nested PCR, following a modified ARM-PCR protocol, produced the TCRbeta library. TCRdb analysed the multiplex PCR reads with MiXCR anew, one entry per CDR3 protein. The profile shows 65,000 to 90,000 distinct CDR3 sequences, around two thirds of them singletons. RNA was extracted from bulk tissue without any cell sorting. There are 15 residues in the CDR3. CDR1 and CDR2 (germline): SGHNT, YYREEE (reference sequence). The sample was lung tumor tissue. The origin of this receptor is a woman in her seventies with non-small cell lung cancer. This chain joins TRBV5-4 and TRBJ2-1, with TRBD2 matching over 11 bases. The last part of the DNA fits TRBJ2-4 better; the J call may be wrong. For the CDR3, the DNA is TGTGCCAGCAGCTGGCCTAGCGGGGGGATGAATGATCAGTACTTC. It specifies CASSWPSGGMNDQYF.